Listed below are T cell receptor beta chains from one sample, sequenced in a study of cytomegalovirus exposure and HLA in healthy donors. Sequenced by immunoSEQ multiplex PCR; TCRdb stores in-frame clones only, minus some. The profile shows approximately 130,000 clones, roughly 70% of them singletons. Sequencing input: PBMCs. These TCRs come from a woman between 40 and 55 years old in good health and CMV-seropositive. Each CDR3 is given with its conserved first and last residue. Fields, in order: clone size, J gene, D gene, V gene, CDR3 DNA, CDR3 protein. A D gene is named only where the DNA matches it firmly. Size is stated for part of the rows, as once, few or many counts, or as a class when the clone is expanded.

>-|TRBJ2-7|TRBD1|TRBV10-1
TGCGCCAGCAAGAAGAGGGACAGGGGTTACGAGCAGTACTTC
CASKKRDRGYEQYF
>few|TRBJ1-4|-|TRBV10-3
TGTGCCATCAGTGTAGGCGGAGAAAAACTGTTTTTT
CAISVGGEKLFF
>-|TRBJ2-6|TRBD2|TRBV2
TGTGCCAGTGTCGTGGGGGGGACCTCTGGGGCCAACGTCCTGACTTTC
CASVVGGTSGANVLTF
>-|TRBJ2-1|TRBD2|TRBV9
TGTGCCAGCGGAGCGGGGGGGTACAATGAGCAGTTCTTC
CASGAGGYNEQFF
>-|TRBJ2-3|TRBD1|TRBV30
TGTGCCTGGGACAGGGAACAAGGTATAGATACGCAGTATTTT
CAWDREQGIDTQYF
>-|TRBJ2-5|-|TRBV5-6
TGTGCCAGCAGCCTGGGACTGGAAGAGACCCAGTACTTC
CASSLGLEETQYF
>-|TRBJ2-7|-|TRBV11-2
TGTGCCAGCAGCTTAGTGACAGACCACGAGCAGTACTTC
CASSLVTDHEQYF
>-|TRBJ1-5|-|TRBV5-1
TGCGCCAGCAGCCTGGACAGCAGTAGGGGGCCCCAGCATTTT
CASSLDSSRGPQHF
>-|TRBJ1-3|TRBD1|TRBV5-3
TGTGCCAGAAGCTGGTACCGACAGGGTTTAAGCTCTGGAAACACCATATATTTT
CARSWYRQGLSSGNTIYF
>-|TRBJ2-7|TRBD2|TRBV29-1
TGCAGCGTGGCTAGCGGGATCCGTTACGAGCAGTACTTC
CSVASGIRYEQYF
>-|TRBJ1-5|TRBD1|TRBV30
TGTGCCTGGAGTTGGGGACAGGGATCCAATCAGCCCCAGCATTTT
CAWSWGQGSNQPQHF
>-|TRBJ2-3|-|TRBV11-2
TGTGCCAGCAGCTTCGCCGGGGATACGCAGTATTTT
CASSFAGDTQYF
>-|TRBJ2-7|-|TRBV6-5
TGTGCCAGCAGTTACTCGCGCGGGGGCGACCCCTACGAGCAGTACTTC
CASSYSRGGDPYEQYF
>-|TRBJ1-5|-|TRBV7-2
TGTGCCAGCAGCCTCGGTTCAGGGCACAATCAGCCCCAGCATTTT
CASSLGSGHNQPQHF
>few|TRBJ2-1|-|TRBV15
TGTGCCACTCAGGGCTACAATGAGCAGTTCTTC
CATQGYNEQFF
>-|TRBJ1-5|-|TRBV15
TGTGCCACCAGCAGAAGGCGGGGCAATCAGCCCCAGCATTTT
CATSRRRGNQPQHF
>-|TRBJ1-3|-|TRBV30
TGTGCCTGGTCGACAGATGGAAACACCATATATTTT
CAWSTDGNTIYF
>-|TRBJ2-7|TRBD2|TRBV6-4
TGTGCCAGTAGCGGGCACTTCTCCTACGAGCAGTACTTC
CASSGHFSYEQYF
>-|TRBJ2-6|-|TRBV2
TGTGCCAGCACGCAGGACTCTGGGGCCAACGTCCTGACTTTC
CASTQDSGANVLTF
>-|TRBJ1-2|-|TRBV6-6
TGTGCCAGCTCCAAGGGAGGGGATGGCTACACCTTC
CASSKGGDGYTF
>-|TRBJ2-1|-|TRBV5-4
TGTGCCACACGAAGACAGTTCTCCTACAATGAGCAGTTCTTC
CATRRQFSYNEQFF
>once|TRBJ2-7|TRBD1|TRBV18
TGTGCCAGCTCCCAAGGGGTAGGACAGGGGGCCCCCTACGAGCAGTACTTC
CASSQGVGQGAPYEQYF
>-|TRBJ1-2|TRBD1|TRBV7-9
TGTGCCAGCAGCTTATTGGGGAAGGGGGACAGCGAAGGCTACACCTTC
CASSLLGKGDSEGYTF
>-|TRBJ2-1|TRBD2|TRBV9
TGTGCCAGCAGCGTAGCAACCAGGACTAGCGGGGGCCGGGGCTATGAGCAGTTCTTC
CASSVATRTSGGRGYEQFF
>-|TRBJ2-5|-|TRBV4-3
TGCGCCAGCAGCCAAGATCTCTACGCAGGGTCTATAGCAGAGACCCAGTACTTC
CASSQDLYAGSIAETQYF
>-|TRBJ1-1|-|TRBV7-3
TGTGCCAGCAGCCTATCAGGACAAGTGAACACTGAAGCTTTCTTT
CASSLSGQVNTEAFF
>-|TRBJ1-2|-|TRBV7-2
TGTGCCAGCAGCTTAGTTGATGGGAGTTTTGGCTACACCTTC
CASSLVDGSFGYTF
>once|TRBJ2-6|TRBD1|TRBV4-3
TGCGCCAGCAGCCAGAAGGGACAGTCAAATTCTGGGGCCAACGTCCTGACTTTC
CASSQKGQSNSGANVLTF
>-|TRBJ1-1|-|TRBV28
TGTGCCAGCACCAACCTGGACAGGAACACTGAAGCTTTCTTT
CASTNLDRNTEAFF
>-|TRBJ1-1|TRBD1|TRBV18
TGTGCCAGCTCACCAAAACAGGGGGCGACCCAGAACACTGAAGCTTTCTTT
CASSPKQGATQNTEAFF
>-|TRBJ1-2|-|TRBV4-3
TGCGCCAGCAGCCAAGAAGGAGGGACCGGAGATGGCTACACCTTC
CASSQEGGTGDGYTF
>-|TRBJ1-2|-|TRBV28
TGTGCCAGCAGTTTATTAGGGGGGGCTGGCTATGGCTACACCTTC
CASSLLGGAGYGYTF
>-|TRBJ2-7|TRBD1|TRBV5-1
TGCGCCAGCAGCTTGGCGGACAGGGGGTACGAGCAGTACTTC
CASSLADRGYEQYF
>-|TRBJ1-4|TRBD1|TRBV7-9
TGTGCCAGCAGCGATGGACAGGGGATGATACCAAATGAAAAACTGTTTTTT
CASSDGQGMIPNEKLFF
>-|TRBJ2-1|TRBD1|TRBV5-1
TGCGCCAGCAGCCGTACAGGGGGCAATGAGCAGTTCTTC
CASSRTGGNEQFF
>-|TRBJ2-1|TRBD2|TRBV6-5
TGTGCCAGCAGTTACTCGCTAGCGGGGGGTTATGAGCAGTTCTTC
CASSYSLAGGYEQFF
>-|TRBJ1-1|-|TRBV7-8
TGTGCCAGCAGCCCCCAACAGGCGAACACTGAAGCTTTCTTT
CASSPQQANTEAFF
>-|TRBJ2-7|TRBD2|TRBV5-1
TGCGCCAGCAGCCGAGATCCGCGCGGGAGCTCCTACGAGCAGTACTTC
CASSRDPRGSSYEQYF